One sample yielded the 23 T cell receptor beta chains listed below, sequenced in a study of T cell repertoires in cytomegalovirus infection. No antigen is known for these receptors. TCRdb itself ran the reads through MiXCR, one entry per CDR3 protein. Of around 500,000 distinct CDR3 sequences listed, roughly 42% are singletons. The sample here was cultured PBMCs, taken from culture after CMV antigen stimulation. The receptors originated from a human donor in good health (CMV status not recorded). Some clones in this sample may be carry-over from other donors' samples.

V and J are TRBV6-1 and TRBJ2-1; possibly TRBD1 for D (6 bases). Trimming stripped 1 base from V and 5 bases from J, with 12 bases between. The CDR3 totals 15 residues. Germline CDR1 reads MNHNS; CDR2 reads SASEGT. CDR3 in amino acids: CASSEVAGVNNEQFF. DNA of the CDR3: TGTGCCAGCAGTGAAGTCGCAGGGGTCAACAATGAGCAGTTCTTC.

The chain is built from TRBV6-5 and TRBJ2-7, with TRBD2 matching over 7 bases. The germline V gene has CDR1 MNHEY and CDR2 SVGAGI. Trimming removed 0 bases from V and 6 bases from J; junction bases left unmatched: 11. The CDR3 runs 16 residues. CDR3 sequence (DNA): TGTGCCAGCAGTTACTCGGCGCTTGGGAGGGGCGGCGAGCAGTACTTC. Residues: CASSYSALGRGGEQYF.

This sequence joins TRBV5-1 and TRBJ1-4; D gene unclear. In germline, CDR1 is SGHRS, CDR2 YFSETQ. With 6 bases removed from V and 8 bases from J, the gap between germline ends came to 23 bases. This CDR3 spans 16 amino acids. The CDR3 is CASKGRDGSFGEKLFF. CDR3 DNA sequence: TGCGCCAGCAAAGGCCGGGATGGGAGTTTTGGGGAAAAACTGTTTTTT.

This clonotype was observed a few times. The chain links TRBV5-6 to TRBJ1-5, with D perhaps TRBD1 (5 bases). Germline CDR1 and CDR2: SGHDT and YYEEEE. The CDR3 length is 16 residues. The V and J ends lost 0 bases and 3 bases respectively, with 13 bases between them. The CDR3 region has the DNA TGTGCCAGCAGCTTGGCAACGGGACTCCTCAATCAGCCCCAGCATTTT. Protein: CASSLATGLLNQPQHF.

This clonotype was seen just once. The chain links TRBV20-1 to TRBJ2-1; 9 bases are shared with TRBD2. CDR3 length equals 12 residues. V was pared by 2 bases and J by 16 bases, with 9 bases of the junction left unmatched. CDR1 DFQATT and CDR2 SNEGSKA come from the germline V gene (reference sequence). The CDR3 sequence: CSARQPGLARFF. The CDR3 DNA follows: TGCAGTGCTAGACAACCGGGACTAGCTAGATTCTTC.

This clonotype was found many times. The chain combines TRBV7-2 with TRBJ1-4; unclear D gene. From germline, CDR1 is SGHTA and CDR2 FQGNSA. V was cut by 5 bases and J by 8 bases, with 12 bases left in between. The CDR3 is 13 amino acids. In nucleotides, the CDR3 is TGTGCCAGCAGCCCCAGGACGGGGGAAAAACTGTTTTTT. Translation: CASSPRTGEKLFF.

The DNA for the CDR3 is TGTGCCAGCAGCACAGGGAGCTCTGGAAACACCATATATTTT. Protein product: CASSTGSSGNTIYF. The V gene is TRBV5-4, the J gene TRBJ1-3; maybe TRBD1 (6 bases). V gave up 4 bases and J gave up 0 bases, with 8 bases separating them. CDR3 length equals 14 residues. CDR1 is SGHNT and CDR2 is YYREEE in the germline V gene (reference sequence).

V and J are TRBV12-3 or TRBV12-4 and TRBJ1-6, with TRBD1 identical over 8 bases. V lost 2 bases, J lost 6 bases, and 18 bases stayed unmatched. The CDR3 totals 20 residues. The CDR3 protein is CASSLMRNRGIPMSNSPLHF. As DNA, the CDR3 is TGTGCCAGCAGTTTAATGCGGAACAGGGGGATCCCAATGAGTAATTCACCCCTCCACTTT.

The chain recombines TRBV7-9 with TRBJ2-1, with D possibly TRBD2 on 6 matching bases. The CDR3 spans 12 residues. Germline CDR1 is SEHNR and CDR2 is FQNEAQ (reference sequence). V gave up 7 bases and J gave up 3 bases, with 7 bases separating them. CDR3 DNA sequence: TGTGCCAGCACGGAGGGCTACAATGAGCAGTTCTTC. It encodes CASTEGYNEQFF.

The CDR3 DNA reads TGTGCCAGCAGCTCGCCTCTAGCGGGACCAGACAATGAGCAGTTCTTC. Translation: CASSSPLAGPDNEQFF. This chain links TRBV7-9 with TRBJ2-1; 9 nucleotides match TRBD2. Germline loops: CDR1 SEHNR, CDR2 FQNEAQ (reference sequence). Losses at the gene ends were 4 bases for V and 5 bases for J; bases not matched to a gene: 9. There are 16 residues in the CDR3. Together with reference TRBV7-9 and TRBJ2-1, the CDR3 gives the full variable domain: DTGVSQNPRHKITKRGQNVTFRCDPISEHNRLYWYRQTLGQGPEFLTYFQNEAQLEKSRLLSDRFSAERPKGSFSTLEIQRTEQGDSAMYLCASSSPLAGPDNEQFFGPGTRLTVL.

This chain connects TRBV4-3 to TRBJ2-5, with D uncertain. Trimming shortened V by 0 bases and J by 0 bases, and 5 bases separated the two germline ends. Germline V CDR1 and CDR2: LGHNA, YSLEER. This CDR3 has 14 residues. CDR3 in DNA: TGCGCCAGCAGCCAAGATCGTTACCAAGAGACCCAGTACTTC. It is translated as CASSQDRYQETQYF.

The CDR3 nucleotides read TGTGCCAGCAGTCCCCCCTCCTACGAGCAGTACTTC. Its protein product is CASSPPSYEQYF. This chain links TRBV7-4 with TRBJ2-7; D ambiguous. Germline CDR1 is SGHVT and CDR2 is SQSDAQ. CDR3 length equals 12 residues. The germline V and J ends were trimmed by 6 bases and 0 bases, with 6 bases remaining between them.

This clonotype has just a few counts. This chain joins TRBV11-2 and TRBJ2-1; D is uncertain. This CDR3 is built from 15 residues. The V gene's germline CDR1 is SGHAT and CDR2 FQNNGV. The V end was cut by 5 bases, the J end by 6 bases, with 17 bases between. Written as DNA, the CDR3 is TGTGCCAGCAGCCTCAGAAGTGGGCTTCTCAATGAGCAGTTCTTC. It is translated as CASSLRSGLLNEQFF.

The chain has TRBV19 and TRBJ1-1; D remains ambiguous. This CDR3 is 12 amino acids long. CDR1 and CDR2 (germline): LNHDA, SQIVND (reference sequence). Trimming removed 8 bases from V and 7 bases from J, with 14 bases in between. CDR3 bases: TGTGCCAGTCATCATCGGGGTCTTGAAGCTTTCTTT. Protein: CASHHRGLEAFF.

The chain couples TRBV3-1 to TRBJ1-1; D is unclear. The CDR3 is made up of 15 amino acids. Trimming removed 2 bases from V and 1 base from J, with 11 bases in between. The germline V gene has CDR1 LGHDT and CDR2 YNNKEL (reference sequence). CDR3 DNA sequence: TGTGCCAGCAGCCAATTGGGCGGAAGGAACACTGAAGCTTTCTTT. The encoded protein is CASSQLGGRNTEAFF.

This clonotype was recorded a few times. The chain combines TRBV7-2 with TRBJ2-5; D is undetermined. Germline V gene data show CDR1 as SGHTA and CDR2 as FQGNSA. V was shortened by 1 base and J by 4 bases, with 7 bases between the two germline ends. There are 13 residues in the CDR3. The CDR3 spells CASSLVELETQYF. DNA of the CDR3: TGTGCCAGCAGCTTAGTAGAACTAGAGACCCAGTACTTC.

This clonotype was seen just once. The J gene is TRBJ2-3, the V gene TRBV20-1; the match to TRBD1 covers 7 bases. Per germline, CDR1 DFQATT and CDR2 SNEGSKA (reference sequence). After removal of 6 bases from V and 8 bases from J, the junction contained 5 bases not matched to a gene. The CDR3 extends over 11 amino acids. The CDR3 region is CSATGVGTQYF. The CDR3 nucleotides are TGCAGTGCAACAGGGGTCGGTACGCAGTATTTT.

The gene calls are TRBV7-2 and TRBJ2-3, with TRBD2 matching 11 bases. Germline V lookup: CDR1 SGHTA, CDR2 FQGNSA. Losses at the gene ends were 3 bases for V and 0 bases for J; bases not matched to a gene: 8. CDR3 length: 18 residues. The CDR3 DNA reads TGTGCCAGCAGCTTGAAGGCAGTAGCGGGGGGGAGCACAGATACGCAGTATTTT. It is translated as CASSLKAVAGGSTDTQYF. Supplemented by reference TRBV7-2 and TRBJ2-3, the full variable domain reads GAGVSQSPSNKVTEKGKDVELRCDPISGHTALYWYRQSLGQGLEFLIYFQGNSAPDKSGLPSDRFSAERTGGSVSTLTIQRTQQEDSAVYLCASSLKAVAGGSTDTQYFGPGTRLTVL.

This clonotype appeared a few times. V is TRBV7-2 and J is TRBJ2-5; D is uncertain. This CDR3 is 16 amino acids long. CDR1 SGHTA and CDR2 FQGNSA come from the germline V gene. V was cut by 1 base and J by 3 bases, with 15 bases left in between. CDR3 sequence (DNA): TGTGCCAGCAGCTTAGGATTAGGGCGGATAAAAGAGACCCAGTACTTC. It translates to CASSLGLGRIKETQYF.

The chain carries TRBV7-6 and TRBJ1-1; TRBD1 might be the D (6 bases). Trimming cost V 1 base and J 2 bases, with 11 bases left between them. The CDR3 covers 15 residues. Germline-derived CDR1 and CDR2 are SGHVS and FNYEAQ. The CDR3 DNA reads as TGTGCCAGCAGCTTAGGTCCGGGGGCCAACACTGAAGCTTTCTTT. Translating gives CASSLGPGANTEAFF.

CDR3 sequence: CASSKSQGGNQPQHF. The CDR3 nucleotides read TGTGCCAGCAGTAAATCACAGGGGGGAAATCAGCCCCAGCATTTT. V and J are TRBV12-3 or TRBV12-4 and TRBJ1-5, with 8 bases lining up with TRBD1. The J segment lost 4 bases and the V segment lost 5 bases, leaving 7 bases of the junction unmatched. The CDR3 has 15 residues.

This clonotype is a singleton in its sample. The chain is built from TRBV7-2 and TRBJ1-4; the D is unclear. The CDR3 length is 13 residues. Germline CDR1 SGHTA, CDR2 FQGNSA. The germline V and J ends were trimmed by 2 bases and 12 bases, with 13 bases remaining between them. The CDR3 DNA reads as TGTGCCAGCAGCTTAAGGCAGCGCGCGGAACTGTTTTTT. It is translated as CASSLRQRAELFF.

A few counts support this clonotype. The chain is built from TRBV7-9 and TRBJ2-7; a weak D match, TRBD2 (6 bases). Germline values: CDR1 SEHNR, CDR2 FQNEAQ (reference sequence). V was pared by 1 base and J by 2 bases, with 21 bases between. The CDR3 spans 18 residues. The CDR3 here is CASSLVVGSLGSTYEQYF. CDR3 sequence (DNA): TGTGCCAGCAGCTTAGTGGTGGGTTCTCTCGGGAGTACCTACGAGCAGTACTTC.